The rows below give T cell receptor beta chains drawn from one sample of a study of neoadjuvant nivolumab and ipilimumab in lung cancer. The method was immunoSEQ multiplex PCR; TCRdb's version includes in-frame clones alone and lacks a portion of them. The sample has 25,000 to 35,000 clones; 92% are singletons. The sequenced sample was peripheral blood, obtained after neoadjuvant nivolumab, alone or with ipilimumab, at or shortly before surgery. These receptors all stem from an adult with non-small cell lung cancer. Each CDR3 is given with its conserved first and last residue.

v_call	j_call	cdr3_aa
TRBV4-1	TRBJ2-7	CASSRDQGAWEQYF
TRBV5-1	TRBJ2-7	CASKTSGSYEQYF
TRBV29-1	TRBJ2-7	CSFATPTYEQYF
TRBV6-1	TRBJ1-1	CASSSKQNTEAFF
TRBV2	TRBJ2-1	CASSDPGTPKFF
TRBV6-5	TRBJ1-5	CASSRGRGNQPQHF
TRBV5-1	TRBJ1-1	CASSFRRANTEAFF
TRBV7-2	TRBJ2-5	CASSFKGVETQYF
TRBV18	TRBJ2-7	CASSPSGRDGEQYF
TRBV29-1	TRBJ2-5	CSVLTGLQTQYF
TRBV15	TRBJ1-1	CATSRDSAQATEAFF
TRBV7-2	TRBJ2-5	CASSPWTRWETQYF
TRBV19	TRBJ1-1	CASSPAGTEAFF
TRBV9	TRBJ2-7	CASSVGGQGSDEQYF
TRBV5-1	TRBJ1-1	CASRTARGSYTEAFF
TRBV25-1	TRBJ1-1	CASSEPQGVAFF
TRBV10-2	TRBJ1-1	CASKSGGIWGTEAFF
TRBV11-2	TRBJ2-7	CASSSPPWGDSPYEQYF
TRBV28	TRBJ1-1	CASSLERENTEAFF
TRBV5-1	TRBJ2-7	CASSATSGSYEQYF
TRBV29-1	TRBJ2-5	CSARAGGVETQYF
TRBV18	TRBJ2-1	CASSPMKNEQFF
TRBV2	TRBJ2-1	CASSPFQTSGNEQFF
TRBV6-5	TRBJ1-2	CASRPGQSYPGYTF
TRBV5-6	TRBJ2-7	CASSFGGRVGYEQYF
TRBV7-6	TRBJ2-1	CASSYSGRLNNEQFF
TRBV7-3	TRBJ1-1	CASSQDHAMNTEAFF
TRBV28	TRBJ1-2	CANWGQGGSGNYGYTF
TRBV5-5	TRBJ1-1	CASSPRVTGQSTEAFF
TRBV7-6	TRBJ1-2	CASSLTRGYGYTF
TRBV7-9	TRBJ2-1	CASSLGEYNEQFF
TRBV6-6	TRBJ1-1	CASSSTGVGLNTEAFF
TRBV29-1	TRBJ2-1	CSVDLEGGSYNEQFF
TRBV28	TRBJ2-3	CASSLLGDTQYF
TRBV29-1	TRBJ2-2	CSATGPTANTGELFF
TRBV6-5	TRBJ1-3	CASRENSGNTIYF
TRBV5-5	TRBJ2-5	CASSSQGTGGQETQYF
TRBV6-6	TRBJ1-1	CASSYSAGKNTEAFF
TRBV11-2	TRBJ2-7	CASSADRLITYEQYF